One sample yielded the 7 T cell receptor beta chains listed below, sequenced in a study of CD8 T cells in ankylosing spondylitis. TCRdb reanalysed the 5' RACE reads using MiXCR and keeps one entry per CDR3 protein. This sample yields some 130,000 distinct CDR3 sequences, of which 5.5% to 7.5% are seen a single time; approximately 13% belongs to the top ten. The sample taken for sequencing was blood, either unsorted or a sorted T cell fraction (not recorded which). These receptor sequences come from a female donor with ankylosing spondylitis or in good health (not recorded which).

This clonotype was seen ten or more times. The rearrangement uses TRBV4-1 and TRBJ1-3; a weak D match, TRBD1 (5 bases). This CDR3 has 14 amino acids. Per germline, CDR1 MGHRA and CDR2 YSYEKL. The V end was cut by 1 base, the J end by 7 bases, with 11 bases between. The CDR3 protein is CASSQAGSGNTIYF. For the CDR3, the DNA is TGCGCCAGCAGCCAAGCAGGGAGCGGGAACACCATATATTTT.

This clonotype has ten or more counts. This chain uses TRBV6-1 with TRBJ1-1, with D perhaps matching TRBD1 (6 bases). Per germline, CDR1 MNHNS and CDR2 SASEGT. The CDR3 runs to 15 residues. The V end lost 5 bases, the J end lost 0 bases, and 13 bases lay between the germline ends. The CDR3: CASSISGQLNTEAFF. The CDR3 nucleotides are TGTGCCAGCAGTATTTCCGGACAGCTGAACACTGAAGCTTTCTTT.

Only one count was recorded for this clonotype. The V call is TRBV28, the J call TRBJ2-3, with D unresolved. Trimming took 4 bases from V and 0 from J, leaving 5 bases between them. The CDR3 consists of 13 residues. Germline V gene lookup returns CDR1 MDHEN and CDR2 SYDVKM. CDR3: CASSSTSTDTQYF. In DNA, the CDR3 is TGTGCCAGCAGTTCGACCAGCACAGATACGCAGTATTTT.

The chain couples TRBV19 to TRBJ2-7; 8 nucleotides align to TRBD1. CDR3 size: 13 residues. Germline V gene sequence: CDR1 LNHDA, CDR2 SQIVND (reference sequence). Losses at the gene ends were 0 bases for V and 6 bases for J; bases not matched to a gene: 1. In nucleotides, the CDR3 is TGTGCCAGTAGTATAGACAGGGGGCGCGAGCAGTACTTC. Translation gives CASSIDRGREQYF.

This clonotype was seen many times. This sequence joins TRBV5-1 and TRBJ1-2; D unresolved. Germline lookup yields CDR1 SGHRS and CDR2 YFSETQ. Trimming took 0 bases from V and 2 from J, leaving 8 bases between them. The CDR3 covers 14 residues. DNA of the CDR3: TGCGCCAGCAGCTTGGGCGACAAAAACTATGGCTACACCTTC. Amino acid sequence: CASSLGDKNYGYTF. Using reference TRBV5-1 and TRBJ1-2 for the parts outside the CDR3, the full variable domain is KAGVTQTPRYLIKTRGQQVTLSCSPISGHRSVSWYQQTPGQGLQFLFEYFSETQRNKGNFPGRFSGRQFSNSRSEMNVSTLELGDSALYLCASSLGDKNYGYTFGSGTRLTVV.

This clonotype came up many times. The CDR3 protein is CASSFRAPVSFTGDTQYF. CDR3 in DNA: TGTGCCAGCAGCTTCCGGGCCCCCGTCAGCTTTACGGGAGATACGCAGTATTTT. J is TRBJ2-3 and V is TRBV21-1; TRBD1 was called by the table and not checked on the DNA. TRBV21-1 is a recognized pseudogene. The CDR3 runs 18 residues.

This clonotype was observed a handful of times. This rearrangement joins TRBV25-1 to TRBJ2-7, with a tentative D call TRBD1 (6 bases). CDR3 size: 12 residues. Germline loops: CDR1 MGHDK, CDR2 SYGVNS. V lost 5 bases to trimming and J lost 12 bases, with 17 bases between them. The CDR3: CASSTSSTGLYF. DNA of the CDR3: TGTGCCAGCAGTACGTCTTCGACAGGCCTGTACTTC.